These 28 T cell receptor beta chains came from one sample sequenced in a study of blood T cell repertoires in COVID-19 (dated by TCRdb to 2018 to 2021). Libraries were built with the immunoSEQ multiplex PCR assay. TCRdb stores this immuneACCESS table with in-frame sequences only. Part of the clones is absent; in the studies checked, under half of the shortfall reflects unresolved V genes, and no reason is known for the rest. In all, the sample holds about 52,000 clones, and about 90% of those were seen once. The ten largest account for about a sixth of the sample. The sample comprised peripheral blood. These receptors came from a human donor with active COVID-19. The donor label of this sample is uncertain.

This sequence joins TRBV6-5 and TRBJ1-6, with 8 bases that match TRBD1. The CDR3 is 14 amino acids. V lost 9 bases and J lost 10; bases outside the gene matches: 11. CDR1 is MNHEY and CDR2 is SVGAGI in the germline V gene. The CDR3 spells CASYAGTGWSPLHF. The CDR3 DNA reads as TGTGCCAGTTACGCCGGGACAGGATGGTCACCCCTCCACTTT.

The chain employs TRBV14 and TRBJ2-2; TRBD2 aligns across 10 bases. The CDR3 totals 17 residues. The germline CDR1 and CDR2 sequences are SGHDN and FVKESK. The trim removed 1 base at V and 4 bases at J, leaving 6 bases unmatched. The CDR3 DNA is TGTGCCAGCAGCCAAGGACGGCTAGCGGGGGTCACCGGGGAGCTGTTTTTT. Amino acids: CASSQGRLAGVTGELFF. The full variable domain, with the rest looked up from reference TRBV14 and TRBJ2-2, is EAGVTQFPSHSVIEKGQTVTLRCDPISGHDNLYWYRRVMGKEIKFLLHFVKESKQDESGMPNNRFLAERTGGTYSTLKVQPAELEDSGVYFCASSQGRLAGVTGELFFGEGSRLTVL.

J is TRBJ1-2 and V is TRBV7-3, with 9 bases that match TRBD1. CDR1 and CDR2 (germline): SGHTA, FQGTGA. There are 14 residues in the CDR3. J was trimmed by 8 bases and V by 5 bases; bases with no gene match: 9. The CDR3 is CASSQTPGQGGYTF. CDR3 sequence (DNA): TGTGCCAGCAGCCAAACCCCGGGACAGGGAGGCTACACCTTC.

The V and J genes are TRBV4-3 and TRBJ2-7; TRBD1 agrees at 7 bases. The CDR3 runs to 16 residues. Germline CDR1 and CDR2: LGHNA and YSLEER. V shed 0 bases, J shed 3 bases, and the junction held 8 bases outside the gene matches. The CDR3 nucleotides read TGCGCCAGCAGCCAAGATCGAGCCGCAGGGGGCTACGAGCAGTACTTC. This encodes CASSQDRAAGGYEQYF.

The CDR3 loop is CASSLGRQRENEKLFF. The CDR3 nucleotides are TGTGCCAGCAGTTTAGGCAGACAGCGGGAAAATGAAAAACTGTTTTTT. This rearrangement joins TRBV28 to TRBJ1-4; tentative D call: TRBD1 (5 bases). This CDR3 has 16 amino acids. Germline-derived CDR1 and CDR2 are MDHEN and SYDVKM. V lost 2 bases and J 5 bases, leaving 15 bases between the germline ends.

This rearrangement joins TRBV7-6 to TRBJ2-3; 8 bases agree with TRBD2. CDR3 length: 15 residues. J lost 1 base, V lost 2 bases, and 2 bases had no gene match. Germline V lookup: CDR1 SGHVS, CDR2 FNYEAQ. The CDR3 reads CASSLNGGGTDTQYF. CDR3 DNA: TGTGCCAGCAGCTTAAACGGGGGGGGCACAGATACGCAGTATTTT. The full variable domain, rest sourced from reference TRBV7-6 and TRBJ2-3, is GAGVSQSPRYKVTKRGQDVALRCDPISGHVSLYWYRQALGQGPEFLTYFNYEAQQDKSGLPNDRFSAERPEGSISTLTIQRTEQRDSAMYRCASSLNGGGTDTQYFGPGTRLTVL.

The CDR3 loop reads CASSLGLAGGQETQYF. The DNA of the CDR3 is TGTGCCAGCAGCTTAGGACTAGCGGGGGGACAAGAGACCCAGTACTTC. This chain joins TRBV7-2 and TRBJ2-5; 13 bases match TRBD2. Germline CDR1 is SGHTA and CDR2 is FQGNSA. V shed 1 base and J 2 bases; nucleotides not matched to a gene: 1. CDR3 size: 16 residues.

This clone came up a few times. This chain links TRBV18 with TRBJ1-5; TRBD1 matches at 7 bases. Per germline, CDR1 KGHSH and CDR2 LQKENI. CDR3 size: 15 residues. V was pared by 2 bases and J by 1 base, with 2 bases of the junction left unmatched. CDR3 amino acids: CASSPRGPSNQPQHF. The CDR3 nucleotides are TGTGCCAGCTCACCAAGGGGGCCCAGCAATCAGCCCCAGCATTTT. The full variable domain, its missing parts supplied by reference TRBV18 and TRBJ1-5, is NAGVMQNPRHLVRRRGQEARLRCSPMKGHSHVYWYRQLPEEGLKFMVYLQKENIIDESGMPKERFSAEFPKEGPSILRIQQVVRGDSAAYFCASSPRGPSNQPQHFGDGTRLSIL.

The chain combines TRBV4-3 with TRBJ2-7, with D perhaps matching TRBD2 (7 bases). The length of the CDR3 is 12 residues. V dropped 8 bases and J dropped 7 bases, with 15 bases sitting between them. Germline V gives CDR1 LGHNA, CDR2 YSLEER. This CDR3 reads CASGEGVGEQYF. CDR3 DNA sequence: TGCGCCAGCGGGGAGGGGGTGGGGGAGCAGTACTTC.

The V and J genes are TRBV2 and TRBJ2-3; tentatively, D is TRBD2 (5 bases). The germline gives CDR1 SNHLY, CDR2 FYNNEI. Deletions cut 2 bases from V and 3 bases from J, with 15 bases between. CDR3 length: 16 residues. CDR3 amino acids: CASSELGKGLTDTQYF. The CDR3 DNA reads TGTGCCAGCAGTGAACTCGGGAAAGGCCTGACAGATACGCAGTATTTT.

This chain connects TRBV5-1 to TRBJ1-5, with 8 positions matching TRBD1. This CDR3 is 19 amino acids long. Trimming at V came to 4 bases and at J to 3 bases, leaving 18 bases not matched to a gene. Germline V gene data show CDR1 as SGHRS and CDR2 as YFSETQ. The DNA for the CDR3 is TGCGCCAGCAGCCTAGTTCTAACGGACAGGGAGGGCTCCAATCAGCCCCAGCATTTT. Encoded protein: CASSLVLTDREGSNQPQHF.

This chain links TRBV7-2 with TRBJ1-2, with a tentative D call TRBD1 (5 bases). This CDR3 is built from 11 residues. Germline V CDR1 and CDR2: SGHTA, FQGNSA. V lost 1 base to trimming and J lost 13 bases, with 10 bases between them. CDR3 region: CASSLGGGVTF. The CDR3 DNA follows: TGTGCCAGCAGCTTAGGTGGAGGGGTCACCTTC.

The chain carries TRBV7-2 and TRBJ1-6; TRBD1 might be the D (5 bases). Germline V CDR1 and CDR2: SGHTA, FQGNSA. The CDR3 spans 13 residues. Between the trimmed V and J ends, which lost 6 bases and 11 bases, there was a span of 14 bases. The CDR3 region is CASRPDSVAPLHF. The CDR3 nucleotides read TGTGCCAGCAGACCTGACAGTGTGGCACCCCTCCACTTT. The full variable domain, in which reference TRBV7-2 and TRBJ1-6 provide the parts outside the CDR3, is GAGVSQSPSNKVTEKGKDVELRCDPISGHTALYWYRQSLGQGLEFLIYFQGNSAPDKSGLPSDRFSAERTGGSVSTLTIQRTQQEDSAVYLCASRPDSVAPLHFGNGTRLTVT.

The V and J genes are TRBV12-3 or TRBV12-4 and TRBJ2-1; tentatively, D is TRBD1 (6 bases). The CDR3 runs to 12 residues. V lost 2 bases to trimming and J lost 9 bases, with 8 bases between them. The CDR3 DNA reads as TGTGCCAGCAGTTTATACAGGGCTGAGCAGTTCTTC. Protein product: CASSLYRAEQFF.

V gene TRBV3-1 (or the pseudogene TRBV3-2) combines with J gene TRBJ2-1; 8 positions agree with TRBD2. Looked up from germline, CDR1 is LGHDT and CDR2 is YNNKEL (reference sequence). The V and J ends lost 1 base and 7 bases, in that order; junction bases with no gene match: 6. CDR3 length: 15 amino acids. The CDR3 here is CASSQGLAMRNEQFF. As DNA, the CDR3 is TGTGCCAGCAGCCAAGGACTAGCGATGAGAAATGAGCAGTTCTTC.

The chain is built from TRBV6-5 and TRBJ2-6; D unresolved. With 11 bases removed from V and 0 bases from J, the gap between germline ends came to 8 bases. CDR1 and CDR2 from the germline V gene are MNHEY and SVGAGI. This CDR3 has 13 amino acids. CDR3 residues: CAALSSGANVLTF. The CDR3 bases are TGTGCCGCACTTAGCTCTGGGGCCAACGTCCTGACTTTC.

The V call is TRBV18, the J call TRBJ1-5; 8 bases map to TRBD1. The V and J ends lost 3 bases and 4 bases, in that order; junction bases with no gene match: 11. Looked up from germline, CDR1 is KGHSH and CDR2 is LQKENI. The CDR3 is made up of 17 amino acids. The CDR3 DNA reads as TGTGCCAGCTCACCGAGTCCCCCCGACAGGGGAAATCAGCCCCAGCATTTT. Encoded protein: CASSPSPPDRGNQPQHF.

J is TRBJ2-2 and V is TRBV6-2 or TRBV6-3; TRBD2 is a possible D gene (5 bases). This CDR3 is 14 amino acids long. V was cut by 6 bases and J by 1 base, with 9 bases left in between. Per the germline V gene, CDR1 is MNHEY and CDR2 is SVGEGT. CDR3 sequence: CASSLSGNTGELFF. CDR3 nucleotide sequence: TGTGCCAGCAGCCTCAGCGGGAACACCGGGGAGCTGTTTTTT.

This chain links TRBV27 with TRBJ2-1; 8 bases align to TRBD2. Trimming at V came to 5 bases and at J to 8 bases, leaving 11 bases not matched to a gene. In germline, CDR1 is MNHEY, CDR2 SMNVEV (reference sequence). CDR3 length: 15 amino acids. The CDR3 sequence: CASSPKSGLGHEQFF. The CDR3 coding sequence is TGTGCCAGCAGTCCCAAATCGGGACTAGGCCATGAGCAGTTCTTC.

The chain carries TRBV19 and TRBJ1-4; no clear D. The germline V and J ends were trimmed by 4 bases and 2 bases, with 14 bases remaining between them. The V gene's germline CDR1 is LNHDA and CDR2 SQIVND (reference sequence). CDR3 size: 16 residues. This chain's CDR3 is CASSNGRRTTNEKLFF. CDR3 DNA: TGTGCCAGTAGTAACGGCAGGAGGACGACTAATGAAAAACTGTTTTTT.

This clone occurred a few times. V is TRBV5-5 and J is TRBJ1-1, with D perhaps TRBD1 (5 bases). CDR3 size: 13 residues. CDR1 SGHKS and CDR2 YYEKEE come from the germline V gene (reference sequence). With 2 bases removed from V and 6 bases from J, the gap between germline ends came to 11 bases. The CDR3 spells CASSLGGVAEAFF. CDR3 sequence (DNA): TGTGCCAGCAGCTTAGGAGGGGTCGCTGAAGCTTTCTTT.

This chain joins TRBV9 and TRBJ1-1, with 8 bases fitting TRBD1. This CDR3 region has 15 residues. Germline V gene data show CDR1 as SGDLS and CDR2 as YYNGEE. V was clipped by 4 bases and J by 4 bases; unmatched bases: 9. In DNA form, the CDR3 reads TGTGCCAGCAGCCCAATTCAGGGGGCTGGCACTGAAGCTTTCTTT. This encodes CASSPIQGAGTEAFF.

This chain uses TRBV12-3 or TRBV12-4 with TRBJ1-2; D might be TRBD1 (6 bases). The CDR3 sequence is 11 residues long. Trimming removed 6 bases from V and 5 bases from J, with 7 bases in between. The CDR3 is CASSQGYGYTF. CDR3 coding DNA: TGTGCCAGCAGCCAGGGGTATGGCTACACCTTC.

The genes are TRBV5-1 and TRBJ2-7; 8 positions match TRBD1. The J segment lost 4 bases and the V segment lost 0 bases, leaving 6 bases of the junction unmatched. The CDR3 is 15 residues long. CDR1 and CDR2 (germline): SGHRS, YFSETQ. This CDR3 is CASSLVTGGTYEQYF. The DNA for the CDR3 is TGCGCCAGCAGCTTGGTTACAGGGGGGACTTACGAGCAGTACTTC.

In this sample, this clone turned up once. This chain uses TRBV12-5 with TRBJ1-5, with TRBD1 matching over 7 bases. V shed 6 bases, J shed 0 bases, and the junction held 20 bases outside the gene matches. CDR3 size: 20 residues. Germline CDR1 reads LGHNT; CDR2 reads FRNRAP. CDR3 nucleotides: TGTGCTAGTGGCCGAGACAGGGACCCGCACATTTATTATAGCAATCAGCCCCAGCATTTT. It yields the protein CASGRDRDPHIYYSNQPQHF.

In this sample, this clone turned up once. This chain connects TRBV6-2 or TRBV6-3 to TRBJ2-7; 11 bases align to TRBD1. CDR3 size: 16 residues. Germline V gene sequence: CDR1 MNHEY, CDR2 SVGEGT. After removal of 5 bases from V and 0 bases from J, the junction contained 6 bases not matched to a gene. The CDR3 bases are TGTGCCAGCAGTAACGGACAGGGGGCCCCCTCCTACGAGCAGTACTTC. Amino acid sequence: CASSNGQGAPSYEQYF.

This clone was seen just once. This chain connects TRBV7-9 to TRBJ2-1; 7 positions match TRBD1. Germline CDR1 and CDR2: SEHNR and FQNEAQ (reference sequence). With 5 bases clipped from V and 4 bases from J, the junction kept 8 bases outside the gene matches. The CDR3 runs to 15 residues. As DNA, the CDR3 is TGTGCCAGCAGCCTCCGGGACAGAGAGTACAATGAGCAGTTCTTC. Amino acids: CASSLRDREYNEQFF.

The CDR3 nucleotides are TGTGCCAGCAGCTCGACAGGGGCGCCCTACAATGAGCAGTTCTTC. Translated: CASSSTGAPYNEQFF. V and J are TRBV7-2 and TRBJ2-1; 8 bases line up with TRBD1. V dropped 4 bases and J dropped 2; count of bases not matched to a gene: 4. This CDR3 contains 15 residues. In germline, CDR1 is SGHTA, CDR2 FQGNSA.